This TCR beta chain was observed in a study of blood T cell repertoires in COVID-19. The germline V and J ends were trimmed by 7 bases and 4 bases, with 12 bases remaining between them. This CDR3 is built from 13 residues. The germline CDR1 and CDR2 sequences are MDHEN and SYDVKM. Original handling: The authors estimated nucleated cell counts from reference gene primer amplification. Repertoires were generated with immunoSEQ multiplex PCR, while TCRdb's copy carries only in-frame clones and drops some. V and J calls and clone size are given by that table; D and trimming were obtained from the DNA. The table includes 250,000 to 350,000 clones, 70% to 90% detected once.

The sample was peripheral blood. The J gene is TRBJ2-3, the V gene TRBV28, with D uncertain. The receptor was derived from a woman aged 60-70 years with acute or convalescent COVID-19. CDR3 in amino acids: CASTPVGSDTQYF. CDR3 sequence (DNA): TGTGCCAGCACTCCCGTCGGGTCAGATACGCAGTATTTT.